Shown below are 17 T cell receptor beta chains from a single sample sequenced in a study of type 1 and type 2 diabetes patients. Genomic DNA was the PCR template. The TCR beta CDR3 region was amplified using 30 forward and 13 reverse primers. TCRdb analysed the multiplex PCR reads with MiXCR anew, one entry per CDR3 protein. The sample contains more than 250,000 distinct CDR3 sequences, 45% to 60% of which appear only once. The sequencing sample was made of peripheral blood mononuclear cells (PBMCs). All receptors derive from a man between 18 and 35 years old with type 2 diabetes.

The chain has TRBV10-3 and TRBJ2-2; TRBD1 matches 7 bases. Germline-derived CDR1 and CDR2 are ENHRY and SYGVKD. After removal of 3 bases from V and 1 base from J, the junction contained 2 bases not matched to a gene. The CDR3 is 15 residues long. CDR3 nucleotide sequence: TGTGCCATCAGTGATTGGGACAGGAACACCGGGGAGCTGTTTTTT. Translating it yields CAISDWDRNTGELFF.

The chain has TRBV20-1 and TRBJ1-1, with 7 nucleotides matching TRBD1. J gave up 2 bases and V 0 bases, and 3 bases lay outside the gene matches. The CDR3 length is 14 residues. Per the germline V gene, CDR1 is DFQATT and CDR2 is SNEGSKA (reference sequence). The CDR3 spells CSAREGQINTEAFF. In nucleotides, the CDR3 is TGCAGTGCTAGAGAGGGACAGATTAACACTGAAGCTTTCTTT.

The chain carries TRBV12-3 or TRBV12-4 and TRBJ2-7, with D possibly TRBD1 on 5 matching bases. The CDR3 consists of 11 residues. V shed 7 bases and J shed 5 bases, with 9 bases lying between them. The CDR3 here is CASTRENEQYF. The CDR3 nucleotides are TGTGCCAGCACCAGGGAAAACGAGCAGTACTTC.

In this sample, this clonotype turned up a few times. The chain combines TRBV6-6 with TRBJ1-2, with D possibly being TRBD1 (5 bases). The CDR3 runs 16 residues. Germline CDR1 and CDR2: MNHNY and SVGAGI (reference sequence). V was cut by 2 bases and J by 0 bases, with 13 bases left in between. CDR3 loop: CASSYGTRQPNYGYTF. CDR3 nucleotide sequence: TGTGCCAGCAGTTACGGCACCCGACAGCCTAACTATGGCTACACCTTC.

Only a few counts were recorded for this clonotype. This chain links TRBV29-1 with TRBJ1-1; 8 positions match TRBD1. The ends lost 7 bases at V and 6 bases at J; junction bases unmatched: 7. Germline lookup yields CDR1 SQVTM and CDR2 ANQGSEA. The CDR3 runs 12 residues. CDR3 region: CSDILQGAEAFF. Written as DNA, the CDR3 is TGCAGCGATATCTTACAGGGGGCTGAAGCTTTCTTT.

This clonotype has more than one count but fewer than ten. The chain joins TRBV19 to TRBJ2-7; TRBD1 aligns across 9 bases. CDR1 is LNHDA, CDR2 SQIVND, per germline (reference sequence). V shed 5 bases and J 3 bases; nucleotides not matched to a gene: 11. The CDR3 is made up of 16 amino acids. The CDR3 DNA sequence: TGTGCCAGTAGTTTCGTTCCGGGGACAGGGTTCTACGAGCAGTACTTC. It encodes CASSFVPGTGFYEQYF.

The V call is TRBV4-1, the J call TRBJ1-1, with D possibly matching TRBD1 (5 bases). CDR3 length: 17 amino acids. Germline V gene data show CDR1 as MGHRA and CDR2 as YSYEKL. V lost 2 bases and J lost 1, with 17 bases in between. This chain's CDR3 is CASSQIIAGVRNTEAFF. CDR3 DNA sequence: TGCGCCAGCAGCCAAATCATAGCGGGGGTTCGGAACACTGAAGCTTTCTTT.

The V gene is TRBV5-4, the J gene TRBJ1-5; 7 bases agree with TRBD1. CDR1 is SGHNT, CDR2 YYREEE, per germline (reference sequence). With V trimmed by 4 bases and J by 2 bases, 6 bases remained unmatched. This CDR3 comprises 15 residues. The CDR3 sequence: CASSVGGLGNQPQHF. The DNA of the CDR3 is TGTGCCAGCAGCGTAGGGGGCCTTGGCAATCAGCCCCAGCATTTT.

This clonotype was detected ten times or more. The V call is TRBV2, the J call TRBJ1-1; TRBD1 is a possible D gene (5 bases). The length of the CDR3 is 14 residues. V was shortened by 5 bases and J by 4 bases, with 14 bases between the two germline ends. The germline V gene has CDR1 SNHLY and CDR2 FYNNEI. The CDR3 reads CASSPGSGGTEAFF. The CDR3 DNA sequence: TGTGCCAGCAGTCCCGGGTCTGGGGGCACTGAAGCTTTCTTT.

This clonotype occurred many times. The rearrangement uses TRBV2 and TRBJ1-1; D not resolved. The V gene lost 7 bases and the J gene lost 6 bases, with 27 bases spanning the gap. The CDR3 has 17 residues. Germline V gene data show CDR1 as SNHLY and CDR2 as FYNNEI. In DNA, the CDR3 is TGTGCCAGCATCCCTGAGACTAAGCGCGCCAGCCTGCCTGAAGCTTTCTTT. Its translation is CASIPETKRASLPEAFF.

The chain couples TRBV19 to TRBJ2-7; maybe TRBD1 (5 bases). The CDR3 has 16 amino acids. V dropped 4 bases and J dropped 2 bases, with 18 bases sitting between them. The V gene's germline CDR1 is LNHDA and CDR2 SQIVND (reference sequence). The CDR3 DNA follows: TGTGCCAGTAGTACGTGCAGGGCGCAGGGAACCTACGAGCAGTACTTC. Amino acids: CASSTCRAQGTYEQYF.

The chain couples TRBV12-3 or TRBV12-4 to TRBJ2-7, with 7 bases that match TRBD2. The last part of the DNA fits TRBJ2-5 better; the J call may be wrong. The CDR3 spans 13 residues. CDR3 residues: CASSLSGKGTQYF. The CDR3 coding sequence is TGTGCCAGCAGTTTAAGCGGGAAGGGGACCCAGTACTTC.

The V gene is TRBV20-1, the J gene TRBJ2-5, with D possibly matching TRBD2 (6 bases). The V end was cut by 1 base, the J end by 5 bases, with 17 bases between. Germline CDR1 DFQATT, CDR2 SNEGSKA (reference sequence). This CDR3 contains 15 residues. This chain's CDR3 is CSARVGSGGVETQYF. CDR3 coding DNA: TGCAGTGCTAGAGTAGGCTCTGGAGGGGTCGAGACCCAGTACTTC.

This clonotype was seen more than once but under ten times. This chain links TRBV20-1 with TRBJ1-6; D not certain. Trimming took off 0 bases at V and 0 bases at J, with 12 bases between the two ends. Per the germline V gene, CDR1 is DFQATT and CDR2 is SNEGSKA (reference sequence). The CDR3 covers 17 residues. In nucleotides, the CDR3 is TGCAGTGCTAGAGATCTGGGGTTTGGCTCCTATAATTCACCCCTCCACTTT. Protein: CSARDLGFGSYNSPLHF.

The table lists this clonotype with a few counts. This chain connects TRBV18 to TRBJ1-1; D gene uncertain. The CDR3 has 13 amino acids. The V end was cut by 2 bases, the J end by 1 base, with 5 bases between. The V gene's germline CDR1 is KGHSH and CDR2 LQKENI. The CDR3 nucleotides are TGTGCCAGCTCACCAGCAGCGAACACTGAAGCTTTCTTT. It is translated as CASSPAANTEAFF. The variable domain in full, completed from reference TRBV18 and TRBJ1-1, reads NAGVMQNPRHLVRRRGQEARLRCSPMKGHSHVYWYRQLPEEGLKFMVYLQKENIIDESGMPKERFSAEFPKEGPSILRIQQVVRGDSAAYFCASSPAANTEAFFGQGTRLTVV.

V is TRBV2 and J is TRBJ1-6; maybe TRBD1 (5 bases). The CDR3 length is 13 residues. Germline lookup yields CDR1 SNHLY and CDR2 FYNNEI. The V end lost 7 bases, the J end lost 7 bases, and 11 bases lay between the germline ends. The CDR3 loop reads CASNHRSNSPLHF. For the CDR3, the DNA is TGTGCCAGCAATCACAGGTCAAATTCACCCCTCCACTTT.

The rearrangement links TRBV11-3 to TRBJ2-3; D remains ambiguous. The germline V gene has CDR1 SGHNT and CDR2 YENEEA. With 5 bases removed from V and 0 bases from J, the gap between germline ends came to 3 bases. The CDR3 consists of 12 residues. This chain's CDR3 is CASSDSTDTQYF. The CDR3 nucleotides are TGTGCCAGCAGCGATAGCACAGATACGCAGTATTTT.